This TCR beta chain originates from a study of response to subunit inactivated influenza vaccine. The CDR3 covers 14 residues. J was trimmed by 0 bases and V by 3 bases; bases with no gene match: 3. CDR1 DFQATT and CDR2 SNEGSKA come from the germline V gene (reference sequence). This clonotype was observed a handful of times. MiXCR was run by TCRdb on the RT-PCR reads, yielding one entry per CDR3 protein. The sample has around 540,000 distinct CDR3 sequences, around 11% seen once. The sample was PBMCs from blood, taken on the day of vaccination. The chain joins TRBV20-1 to TRBJ1-1; the match to TRBD1 covers 8 bases. The TCR comes from a man over 45 who received an inactivated influenza vaccine. CDR3 residues: CSARGQVMNTEAFF. CDR3 sequence (DNA): TGCAGTGCTAGGGGACAGGTAATGAACACTGAAGCTTTCTTT.